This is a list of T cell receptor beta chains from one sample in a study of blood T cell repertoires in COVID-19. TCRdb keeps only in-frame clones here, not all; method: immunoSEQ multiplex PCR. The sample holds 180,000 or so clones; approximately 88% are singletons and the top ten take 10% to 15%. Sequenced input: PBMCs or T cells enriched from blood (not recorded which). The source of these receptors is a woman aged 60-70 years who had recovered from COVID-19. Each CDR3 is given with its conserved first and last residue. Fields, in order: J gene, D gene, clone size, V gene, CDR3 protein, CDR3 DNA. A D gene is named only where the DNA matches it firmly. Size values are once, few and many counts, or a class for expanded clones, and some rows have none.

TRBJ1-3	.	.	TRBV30	CAWSVTPPRGSGNTIYF	TGTGCCTGGAGTGTAACCCCCCCCCGAGGATCTGGAAACACCATATATTTT
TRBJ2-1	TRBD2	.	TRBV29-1	CSVAPRGGLADNEQFF	TGCAGCGTGGCCCCCCGAGGGGGACTAGCGGACAATGAGCAGTTCTTC
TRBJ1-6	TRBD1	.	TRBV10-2	CATMGQGIGSPLHF	TGCGCCACCATGGGACAGGGGATAGGGTCACCCCTCCACTTT
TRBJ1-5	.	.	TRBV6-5	CASSYSGGIGNQPQHF	TGTGCCAGCAGTTACTCGGGGGGGATAGGCAATCAGCCCCAGCATTTT
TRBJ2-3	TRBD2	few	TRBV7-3	CASSSRGSWEDTQYF	TGTGCCAGCAGTAGCCGCGGGAGTTGGGAAGATACGCAGTATTTT
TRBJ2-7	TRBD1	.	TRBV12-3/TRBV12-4	CASQQGGPYEQYF	TGTGCCAGTCAACAGGGGGGCCCCTACGAGCAGTACTTC
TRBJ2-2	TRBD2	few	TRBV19	CASSLNSGVTTGELFF	TGTGCCAGTAGTTTAAATAGCGGGGTTACGACCGGGGAGCTGTTTTTT
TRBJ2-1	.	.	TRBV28	CASSLNYNEQFF	TGTGCCAGCAGCCTAAACTACAATGAGCAGTTCTTC
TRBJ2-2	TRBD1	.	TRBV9	CASSVVGTGGTGELFF	TGTGCCAGCAGCGTGGTTGGGACAGGGGGCACCGGGGAGCTGTTTTTT
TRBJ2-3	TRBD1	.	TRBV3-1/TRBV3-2	CASSRHGAGGGTDTQYF	TGTGCCAGCAGCCGCCACGGCGCAGGGGGAGGCACAGATACGCAGTATTTT
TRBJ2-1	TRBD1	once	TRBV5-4	CASSAGQGISSYNEQFF	TGTGCCAGCAGCGCAGGACAGGGAATCAGCTCCTACAATGAGCAGTTCTTC
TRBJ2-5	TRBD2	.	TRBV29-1	CSVDIAGTGETQYF	TGCAGCGTTGATATAGCGGGGACGGGGGAGACCCAGTACTTC
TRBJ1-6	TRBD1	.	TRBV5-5	CASSPTGNSPLHF	TGTGCCAGCAGCCCGACAGGGAATTCACCCCTCCACTTT
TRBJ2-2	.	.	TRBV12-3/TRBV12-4	CASSFAAGELFF	TGTGCCAGCAGTTTTGCAGCCGGGGAGCTGTTTTTT
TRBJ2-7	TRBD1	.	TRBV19	CASSEPGQSYEQYF	TGTGCCAGCAGCGAACCGGGACAGTCCTACGAGCAGTACTTC
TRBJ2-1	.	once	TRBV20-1	CSASPAASYNEQFF	TGCAGTGCTAGTCCCGCGGCCTCCTACAATGAGCAGTTCTTC
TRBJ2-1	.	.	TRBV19	CASSHSRGNEQFF	TGTGCCAGTAGTCACTCAAGAGGGAATGAGCAGTTCTTC
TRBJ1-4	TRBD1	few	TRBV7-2	CASSLGRQGADKLFF	TGTGCCAGCAGCTTAGGGAGACAGGGAGCGGACAAACTGTTTTTT